This TCR beta chain was retrieved from a study of T cell repertoires in cytomegalovirus infection. The overall study: CMV infection and matching HLA type were both indicated by public TCR beta signatures. Study-wide results and caveats: The study found HLA-C-restricted CMV-specific TCR beta clonotypes dominating the ex vivo response.

TCRdb used MiXCR to reprocess the reads, holding one entry per CDR3 protein. The sample yields almost 300,000 distinct CDR3 sequences, roughly a tenth seen once. This clonotype was detected many times. Its antigen is not known. The sequenced sample was PBMCs. The origin of this receptor is a human donor in good health (CMV status not recorded). Some clones in this sample may be carry-over from other donors' samples.

CDR3 in DNA: TGCAGTGAGACAGGGGCCGGGACTGAAGCTTTCTTT. Translation: CSETGAGTEAFF. V is TRBV20-1 and J is TRBJ1-1, with 8 bases lining up with TRBD1. The CDR3 is 12 amino acids. The J segment lost 5 bases and the V segment lost 7 bases, leaving 6 bases of the junction unmatched. CDR1 DFQATT and CDR2 SNEGSKA come from the germline V gene (reference sequence).